A selection of T cell receptor beta chains follows, all from one sample in a study of T cell repertoires in cytomegalovirus infection. The antigens these receptors bind are not known. A single record per CDR3 protein comes from TCRdb applying MiXCR to the reads. The sample yields over 100,000 distinct CDR3 sequences, about 30% seen once. This material consisted of CD8+ T cells from cultured PBMCs, taken from culture after CMV antigen stimulation. The receptors derive from a human donor in good health (CMV status not recorded). Some clones in this sample may be carry-over from other donors' samples. Both conserved end residues are part of each CDR3. The order of the fields is V gene, clone size, D gene, J gene, CDR3 DNA, CDR3 protein. The D gene is left open where the match is weak. Clone size is not always given. Where it is, it says once, few, many or a class for expanded clones.

v_gene: TRBV6-5; abundance: -; d_gene: TRBD1; j_gene: TRBJ2-1; CDR3nt: TGTGCCAGCAGTTACTCGAGGGGGACAGTACGGAATGAGCAGTTCTTC; CDR3aa: CASSYSRGTVRNEQFF
v_gene: TRBV7-9; abundance: few; d_gene: -; j_gene: TRBJ2-7; CDR3nt: TGTGCCAGCAACTCAGCGGACCAATCCTACGAGCAGTACTTC; CDR3aa: CASNSADQSYEQYF
v_gene: TRBV29-1; abundance: -; d_gene: -; j_gene: TRBJ2-6; CDR3nt: TGCAGCGTTAACTCTGGGGCCAACGTCCTGACTTTC; CDR3aa: CSVNSGANVLTF
v_gene: TRBV6-2/TRBV6-3; abundance: few; d_gene: TRBD1; j_gene: TRBJ2-7; CDR3nt: TGTGCCAGCAGGGGCCCGGGACAGCTCTACGAGCAGTACTTC; CDR3aa: CASRGPGQLYEQYF
v_gene: TRBV20-1; abundance: few; d_gene: TRBD2; j_gene: TRBJ2-2; CDR3nt: TGCAGTGCTAGAGATCGAGGAACTAGCGGCACCGGGGAGCTGTTTTTT; CDR3aa: CSARDRGTSGTGELFF
v_gene: TRBV7-9; abundance: -; d_gene: -; j_gene: TRBJ1-5; CDR3nt: TGTGCCAGCAGCTCCATCTACGACCTCAATCAGCCCCAGCATTTT; CDR3aa: CASSSIYDLNQPQHF
v_gene: TRBV2; abundance: -; d_gene: -; j_gene: TRBJ2-1; CDR3nt: TGTGCCAGCCCTACGCGGTTAGGGGCGCGGAGGGACAATGAGCAGTTCTTC; CDR3aa: CASPTRLGARRDNEQFF
v_gene: TRBV7-6; abundance: few; d_gene: TRBD1; j_gene: TRBJ2-2; CDR3nt: TGTGCCAGCAGCCTCTGGACAGGGGGCGCGGGCACCGGGGAGCTGTTTTTT; CDR3aa: CASSLWTGGAGTGELFF
v_gene: TRBV4-1; abundance: many; d_gene: -; j_gene: TRBJ2-1; CDR3nt: TGCGCCAGCAGCCAAGATAGGCGCGACAATGAGCAGTTCTTC; CDR3aa: CASSQDRRDNEQFF
v_gene: TRBV7-9; abundance: many; d_gene: -; j_gene: TRBJ2-3; CDR3nt: TGTGCCAGCAGCTTATATGGAGATACGCAGTATTTT; CDR3aa: CASSLYGDTQYF
v_gene: TRBV7-9; abundance: few; d_gene: -; j_gene: TRBJ1-4; CDR3nt: TGTGCCAGCAGCTTAGAAAATGGAAAACTGTTTTTT; CDR3aa: CASSLENGKLFF
v_gene: TRBV7-8; abundance: -; d_gene: TRBD2; j_gene: TRBJ2-1; CDR3nt: TGTGCCAGCGAACCGGGGGGGCCTGGGGATGAGCAGTTCTTC; CDR3aa: CASEPGGPGDEQFF
v_gene: TRBV6-5; abundance: -; d_gene: TRBD1; j_gene: TRBJ1-6; CDR3nt: TGTGCCAGCAGTTATCCCCAGGGGGGGGGAGTTAATTCACCCCTCCACTTT; CDR3aa: CASSYPQGGGVNSPLHF
v_gene: TRBV7-9; abundance: many; d_gene: TRBD1; j_gene: TRBJ1-4; CDR3nt: TGTGCCAGCAAGGGGGGGGACAGAAATGAAAAACTGTTTTTT; CDR3aa: CASKGGDRNEKLFF
v_gene: TRBV20-1; abundance: once; d_gene: -; j_gene: TRBJ1-2; CDR3nt: TGCAGTGCTTGGGCCCCACAGGGCGGCTACACCTTC; CDR3aa: CSAWAPQGGYTF
v_gene: TRBV7-2; abundance: -; d_gene: -; j_gene: TRBJ2-3; CDR3nt: TGTGCCAGCAGCCCCGGGACGGTTAGCACAAATACGCAGTATTTT; CDR3aa: CASSPGTVSTNTQYF
v_gene: TRBV7-2; abundance: -; d_gene: TRBD1; j_gene: TRBJ2-7; CDR3nt: TGTGCCAGCAGCTACGGACAGGGGGCGGTCGAGCAGTACTTC; CDR3aa: CASSYGQGAVEQYF
v_gene: TRBV27; abundance: -; d_gene: -; j_gene: TRBJ2-7; CDR3nt: TGTGCCAGCAGTTTCCGTTATTCCTACGAGCAGTACTTC; CDR3aa: CASSFRYSYEQYF
v_gene: TRBV12-3/TRBV12-4; abundance: -; d_gene: -; j_gene: TRBJ1-1; CDR3nt: TGTGCCAGCAGGACCTCGGAAGGAGGGCACACTGAAGCTTTCTTT; CDR3aa: CASRTSEGGHTEAFF
v_gene: TRBV27; abundance: few; d_gene: -; j_gene: TRBJ2-1; CDR3nt: TGTGCCAGCAGTTCGGAGCGAGAGCAGTTCTTC; CDR3aa: CASSSEREQFF
v_gene: TRBV12-3/TRBV12-4; abundance: -; d_gene: -; j_gene: TRBJ2-1; CDR3nt: TGTGCCAGCAGTTCGCAGGGGAATGAGCAGTTCTTC; CDR3aa: CASSSQGNEQFF
v_gene: TRBV12-3/TRBV12-4; abundance: -; d_gene: TRBD1; j_gene: TRBJ1-5; CDR3nt: TGTGCCAGCAGCCCAACAGGGGTTTCCCACAATCAGCCCCAGCATTTT; CDR3aa: CASSPTGVSHNQPQHF